A selection of T cell receptor beta chains follows, all from one sample in a study of T cells in Graves' hyperthyroidism and ophthalmopathy. A single record per CDR3 protein comes from TCRdb applying MiXCR to the multiplex PCR reads. The data contain more than 500,000 distinct CDR3 sequences, 14% of them singletons. Material for sequencing was blood. All receptors come from a woman aged 40 to 50 with Graves' hyperthyroidism. Each CDR3 is given with its conserved first and last residue. A D gene is named only where the DNA matches it firmly. For some rows the clone size is stated as once, few or many, or as a class when expanded; others skip it.

d_call: TRBD2; j_call: TRBJ2-5; clone_size: many; v_call: TRBV30; cdr3_length: 14; cdr3_nt: TGTGCCAGAGGCGTAGCGGGGTTACAAGAGACCCAGTACTTC; cdr3_aa: CARGVAGLQETQYF
d_call: TRBD2; j_call: TRBJ2-7; clone_size: -; v_call: TRBV4-1; cdr3_length: 16; cdr3_nt: TGCGCCAGCAGCCAATATCCTAGCGGGAGGGCCCACGAGCAGTACTTC; cdr3_aa: CASSQYPSGRAHEQYF
d_call: -; j_call: TRBJ2-5; clone_size: -; v_call: TRBV7-2; cdr3_length: 16; cdr3_nt: TGTGCCAGCAGCCCGGACAGCCGAGGTCTGGGAGAGACCCAGTACTTC; cdr3_aa: CASSPDSRGLGETQYF
d_call: TRBD1; j_call: TRBJ2-7; clone_size: many; v_call: TRBV5-1; cdr3_length: 16; cdr3_nt: TGCGCCAGCAGCCTTGGCCGACTGACAGGGTCCCACGAGCAGTACTTC; cdr3_aa: CASSLGRLTGSHEQYF
d_call: -; j_call: TRBJ1-1; clone_size: -; v_call: TRBV6-6; cdr3_length: 13; cdr3_nt: TGTGCCAGCAGTTATTTAGAGAACACTGAAGCTTTCTTT; cdr3_aa: CASSYLENTEAFF
d_call: TRBD2; j_call: TRBJ2-1; clone_size: many; v_call: TRBV3-1; cdr3_length: 20; cdr3_nt: TGTGCCAGCAGCCAAGTTCCCTTACGACTAGCGGGAGGGCCAAGGAATGAGCAGTTCTTC; cdr3_aa: CASSQVPLRLAGGPRNEQFF
d_call: TRBD2; j_call: TRBJ2-7; clone_size: many; v_call: TRBV7-4; cdr3_length: 14; cdr3_nt: TGTGCCAGCAGCTCCGGACTAGATGACTACGAGCAGTACTTC; cdr3_aa: CASSSGLDDYEQYF
d_call: -; j_call: TRBJ1-4; clone_size: many; v_call: TRBV2; cdr3_length: 12; cdr3_nt: TGTGCCAGCAGTGCTAGGTTCGAAAAACTGTTTTTT; cdr3_aa: CASSARFEKLFF
d_call: -; j_call: TRBJ2-1; clone_size: many; v_call: TRBV20-1; cdr3_length: 11; cdr3_nt: TGCAGTGCTAGAGAAGGGCAGGGGCAGTTCTTC; cdr3_aa: CSAREGQGQFF
d_call: -; j_call: TRBJ2-7; clone_size: many; v_call: TRBV9; cdr3_length: 12; cdr3_nt: TGTGCCAGCAGCACCCAGGGTGGCGAGCAGTACTTC; cdr3_aa: CASSTQGGEQYF
d_call: -; j_call: TRBJ2-1; clone_size: many; v_call: TRBV18; cdr3_length: 14; cdr3_nt: TGTGCCAGTCACGTCGGACTCTCCTACAATGAGCAGTTCTTC; cdr3_aa: CASHVGLSYNEQFF
d_call: TRBD1; j_call: TRBJ1-3; clone_size: many; v_call: TRBV10-3; cdr3_length: 16; cdr3_nt: TGTGCCATCAGTGAGGACCAGGGGGCCTTTGGAAACACCATATATTTT; cdr3_aa: CAISEDQGAFGNTIYF
d_call: TRBD2; j_call: TRBJ2-3; clone_size: few; v_call: TRBV19; cdr3_length: 14; cdr3_nt: TGTGCCAGTAGTGACGGGAGGGCTTCAGATACGCAGTATTTT; cdr3_aa: CASSDGRASDTQYF
d_call: -; j_call: TRBJ2-7; clone_size: -; v_call: TRBV4-1; cdr3_length: 13; cdr3_nt: TGCGCCAGCAGCCAAGACAGGCCCTACGAGCAGTACTTC; cdr3_aa: CASSQDRPYEQYF